Listed below are T cell receptor beta chains from one sample, sequenced in a study of post-analysis software for immune sequencing data. TCRdb re-analysed the PCR reads in MiXCR, keeping a single row per CDR3 protein. The table lists about 400,000 distinct CDR3 sequences, roughly 38% of them singletons. The specimen was blood. The receptors here all came from a girl aged 5-17 years with multiple sclerosis. Both conserved end residues are part of each CDR3. Fields, in order: D gene, clone size, J gene, V gene, CDR3 DNA, CDR3 protein. The D gene is left open where the match is weak. Expanded clones get a size class; other rows say once, few or many, or leave the size out.

>.|few|TRBJ2-3|TRBV7-2
TGTGCCAGCAGCCCGGGGATAACTGGAGATACGCAGTATTTT
CASSPGITGDTQYF
>.|.|TRBJ2-7|TRBV12-3/TRBV12-4
TGTGCCAGCAGTCCCGCTGTTCGGGGTTACGAGCAGTACTTC
CASSPAVRGYEQYF
>.|.|TRBJ1-1|TRBV6-5
TGTGCCAGCGCTGACTACACTGAAGCTTTCTTT
CASADYTEAFF
>.|.|TRBJ1-2|TRBV6-5
TGTGCCAGCAGTTACTCCGGGGGGGCCCCATATGGCTACACCTTC
CASSYSGGAPYGYTF
>TRBD1|.|TRBJ1-5|TRBV5-1
TGCGCCAGCAGCGTCGGACAGGGACATCAGCCCCAGCATTTT
CASSVGQGHQPQHF
>TRBD1|.|TRBJ1-5|TRBV5-5
TGTGCCAGCAGCGTTACAGGGACAGTGGGGGATCAGCCCCAGCATTTT
CASSVTGTVGDQPQHF
>TRBD1|few|TRBJ2-4|TRBV12-3/TRBV12-4
TGTGCCAGCAGTTCGGGGACAGGGGGACCCTTTACCAAAAACATTCAGTACTTC
CASSSGTGGPFTKNIQYF
>.|.|TRBJ1-2|TRBV13
TGTGCCAGCAGCCTACAGGGTCCCTACTATGGCTACACCTTC
CASSLQGPYYGYTF
>.|.|TRBJ2-3|TRBV12-3/TRBV12-4
TGTGCCAGCATGACCGATCCGTCAGATACGCAGTATTTT
CASMTDPSDTQYF
>TRBD2|.|TRBJ2-1|TRBV20-1
TGCAGTGCTAGGGGGGGGGATTACAATGAGCAGTTCTTC
CSARGGDYNEQFF
>TRBD1|few|TRBJ2-7|TRBV10-3
TGTGCCATCAGTGGGCAGACAGGGGGACCCTACGAGCAGTACTTC
CAISGQTGGPYEQYF
>.|.|TRBJ1-2|TRBV15
TGTGCCACCAGCAGGATCGAGGGGAACAACTATGGCTACACCTTC
CATSRIEGNNYGYTF
>.|.|TRBJ2-5|TRBV29-1
TGCAGCGTTGGGCGGACAGTCCAAAAGACCCAGTACTTC
CSVGRTVQKTQYF
>.|few|TRBJ2-5|TRBV4-1
TGCGCCAGCAGTAAAGGGGCTGGTGTGGGGGTCCAAGAGACCCAGTACTTC
CASSKGAGVGVQETQYF
>TRBD1|.|TRBJ2-1|TRBV11-3
TGTGCCAGCGCTATAGGGACAGGTGCTAGGAATGAGCAGTTCTTC
CASAIGTGARNEQFF
>.|.|TRBJ1-2|TRBV25-1
TGTGCCAGCAGTGACAGGGATCGCTACACCTTC
CASSDRDRYTF
>.|few|TRBJ1-6|TRBV7-8
TGTGCCAGCAGCTTAGAGGCAGGCCTTAATTCACCCCTCCACTTT
CASSLEAGLNSPLHF
>.|.|TRBJ2-7|TRBV3-1
TGTGCCAGCAGCCAACTCCAAGGCGAGCAGTACTTC
CASSQLQGEQYF
>.|.|TRBJ2-1|TRBV20-1
TGCAGTGCTAAGTTACGGGGGCTATACAATAAGCAGTTCTTC
CSAKLRGLYNKQFF
>.|.|TRBJ1-5|TRBV12-3/TRBV12-4
TGTGCCAGCAGTTCAAGGTCAGGGAAACGGGATCAGCCCCAGCATTTT
CASSSRSGKRDQPQHF
>TRBD1|few|TRBJ1-2|TRBV4-1
TGCGCCAGCAGCCGCTCCACAGGGGTAGACTCTGGCTACACCTTC
CASSRSTGVDSGYTF
>.|.|TRBJ1-1|TRBV5-1
TGCGCCAGCAAGGGCAACTTACCGTTAGGCACTGAAGCTTTCTTT
CASKGNLPLGTEAFF
>TRBD2|.|TRBJ2-1|TRBV7-9
TGTGCCAGCAGCTTAGGTGGGACTAGCCGGGATGAGCAGTTCTTC
CASSLGGTSRDEQFF
>TRBD2|.|TRBJ2-1|TRBV6-1
TGTGCCAGCAGGGTCAGCGGGGGGTCGTACAATGAGCAGTTCTTC
CASRVSGGSYNEQFF
>.|few|TRBJ2-3|TRBV7-3
TGTGCCAGCAGCCCCCAGTGGACGGATCGAGATACGCAGTATTTT
CASSPQWTDRDTQYF
>TRBD1|.|TRBJ2-7|TRBV20-1
TGCAGTGCTGCAAGTCAGGGGGCGAATGACTACGAGCAGTACTTC
CSAASQGANDYEQYF
>.|few|TRBJ2-7|TRBV6-1
TGTGCCAGCAGCCTTAGTCCAACAGGGCCACGCTCCTACGAGCAGTACTTC
CASSLSPTGPRSYEQYF
>TRBD1|.|TRBJ1-2|TRBV27
TGTGCCAGCAGCCGTGCCGGGACAGGGAACTATGGCTACACCTTC
CASSRAGTGNYGYTF
>TRBD2|few|TRBJ2-2|TRBV5-1
TGCGCCAGCAGCTTAGGAAGCGGGGGGAAGAACACCGGGGAGCTGTTTTTT
CASSLGSGGKNTGELFF
>TRBD1|.|TRBJ2-7|TRBV11-2
TGTGCCAGCAGCTTAGCGCCGGTGGGCTGGACAGGGCCGTACGAGCAGTACTTC
CASSLAPVGWTGPYEQYF
>.|few|TRBJ2-7|TRBV7-3
TGTGCCAGCAGCTTCGACCCAAGACCGGCGGAGACCCGGTACTTC
CASSFDPRPAETRYF
>.|.|TRBJ2-5|TRBV25-1
TGTGCCAGCAGCTCTAGGAAGGGCCTGGGGGAAGAGACCCAGTACTTC
CASSSRKGLGEETQYF
>.|few|TRBJ1-2|TRBV7-9
TGTGCCAGCAACCAAGCGAGCTCCAACTATGGCTACACCTTC
CASNQASSNYGYTF
>TRBD1|.|TRBJ1-1|TRBV18
TGTGCCAGCCTTACTCCAGGACAGGTGAACACTGAAGCTTTCTTT
CASLTPGQVNTEAFF
>TRBD2|.|TRBJ2-1|TRBV10-3
TGTGCCATCAGTCCACCGGGGACTAGCGGGCGGAATGAGCAGTTCTTC
CAISPPGTSGRNEQFF
>.|once|TRBJ1-1|TRBV5-6
TGTGCCAGCAGCGAGACAGGATACGGGGCTTTCTTT
CASSETGYGAFF
>.|few|TRBJ2-7|TRBV28
TGTGCCAGCAGTTACGGGACGGACTCCTACGAGCAGTACTTC
CASSYGTDSYEQYF
>TRBD1|few|TRBJ2-4|TRBV6-2/TRBV6-3
TGTGCCAGCAGCCGCCGCTTGAGACAGGGGGCCTTCACCAAAAACATTCAGTACTTC
CASSRRLRQGAFTKNIQYF
>.|.|TRBJ2-5|TRBV6-5
TGTGCCAGCAATCTTGCGGGCGGGCTAAGGCAAGAGACCCAGTACTTC
CASNLAGGLRQETQYF
>.|few|TRBJ2-1|TRBV20-1
TGCAGTGCTAGCCGGCCAACCTACAATGAGCAGTTCTTC
CSASRPTYNEQFF
>TRBD1|.|TRBJ2-3|TRBV12-3/TRBV12-4
TGTGCCAGCAGTTTTACAGGGGGCGCAGATACGCAGTATTTT
CASSFTGGADTQYF
>.|.|TRBJ2-1|TRBV5-5
TGTGCCAGCAGTTCAGAGGCAGAAACCTACAATGAGCAGTTCTTC
CASSSEAETYNEQFF
>.|once|TRBJ2-2|TRBV5-1
TGCGCCAGCAGCTTAGCCTCGGAGGGCGGTGGCACCGGGGAGCTGTTTTTT
CASSLASEGGGTGELFF
>TRBD1|many|TRBJ2-1|TRBV29-1
TGCAGCGTTGAGGGGACAGGGGGTCAAGGCTCCTACAATGAGCAGTTCTTC
CSVEGTGGQGSYNEQFF
>.|few|TRBJ2-1|TRBV6-5
TGTGCCAGCAGTGATCAATTCTCCTACAATGAGCAGTTCTTC
CASSDQFSYNEQFF
>.|many|TRBJ2-1|TRBV27
TGTGCCAGCAGTGCTTACAATGAGCAGTTCTTC
CASSAYNEQFF
>.|.|TRBJ2-3|TRBV7-9
TGTGCCAGCAGTTCACAGGGATGGGGGTCCGCGGGAGATACGCAGTATTTT
CASSSQGWGSAGDTQYF
>.|.|TRBJ2-7|TRBV6-6
TGTGCCAGCAGTTTGTCCGATAACTACGAGCAGTACTTC
CASSLSDNYEQYF
>.|.|TRBJ1-1|TRBV27
TGTGCCAGCAGTTTCCGCGCAACTTTTATGGACACTGAAGCTTTCTTT
CASSFRATFMDTEAFF
>.|few|TRBJ2-7|TRBV20-1
TGCAGTGCTTGGGACGCGCTTCGTTACGAGCAGTACTTC
CSAWDALRYEQYF
>.|few|TRBJ2-7|TRBV10-3
TGTGCCATCAGTGTGAGCCCCTCGGGCGCCTACGAGCAGTACTTC
CAISVSPSGAYEQYF
>TRBD1|few|TRBJ2-7|TRBV5-1
TGCGCCAGCAGCCTGTTGGCCCGGGACAGGGGAAACGAGCAGTACTTC
CASSLLARDRGNEQYF
>.|once|TRBJ2-3|TRBV4-3
TGCGCCAGCAGCCAGTTCGGACGAGGGCCGGACACAGATACGCAGTATTTT
CASSQFGRGPDTDTQYF
>.|.|TRBJ2-7|TRBV12-3/TRBV12-4
TGTGCCAGCAGTTCCCACCGGCAGGGCGCCTACGAGCAGTACTTC
CASSSHRQGAYEQYF
>.|.|TRBJ2-7|TRBV2
TGTGCCAGCAGCGTGCGGCGGGGTAGCGACGAGCAGTACTTC
CASSVRRGSDEQYF